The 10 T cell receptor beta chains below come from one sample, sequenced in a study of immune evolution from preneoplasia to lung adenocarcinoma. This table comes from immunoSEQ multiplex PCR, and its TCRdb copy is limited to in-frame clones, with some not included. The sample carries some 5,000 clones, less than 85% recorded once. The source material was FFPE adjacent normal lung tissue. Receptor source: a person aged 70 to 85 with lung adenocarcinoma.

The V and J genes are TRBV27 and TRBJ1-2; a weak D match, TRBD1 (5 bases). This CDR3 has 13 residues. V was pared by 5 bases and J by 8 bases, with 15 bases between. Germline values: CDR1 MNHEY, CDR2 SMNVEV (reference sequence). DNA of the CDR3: TGTGCCAGCAGTCAGACTCGGGGGAGCGGCTACACCTTC. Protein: CASSQTRGSGYTF.

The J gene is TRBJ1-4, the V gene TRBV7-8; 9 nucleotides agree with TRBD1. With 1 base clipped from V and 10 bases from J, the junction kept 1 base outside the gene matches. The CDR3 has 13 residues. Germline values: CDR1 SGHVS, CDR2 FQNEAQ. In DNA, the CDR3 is TGTGCCAGCAGCTTAGAGACAGGGGGAAAACTGTTTTTT. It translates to CASSLETGGKLFF.

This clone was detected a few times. This CDR3 is CASSPRLGGADTQYF. Written as DNA, the CDR3 is TGTGCCAGCTCACCCCGGCTTGGAGGGGCAGATACGCAGTATTTT. The genes are TRBV18 and TRBJ2-3; perhaps TRBD2 as D (6 bases). Trimming took 3 bases from V and 4 from J, leaving 14 bases between them. Germline CDR1 is KGHSH and CDR2 is LQKENI. The length of the CDR3 is 15 residues.

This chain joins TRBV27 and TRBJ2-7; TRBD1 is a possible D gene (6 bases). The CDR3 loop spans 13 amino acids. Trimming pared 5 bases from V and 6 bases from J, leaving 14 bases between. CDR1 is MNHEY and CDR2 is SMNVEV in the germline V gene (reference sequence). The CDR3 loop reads CASSLIQGSEQYF. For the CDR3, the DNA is TGTGCCAGCAGTCTGATACAGGGCTCCGAGCAGTACTTC.

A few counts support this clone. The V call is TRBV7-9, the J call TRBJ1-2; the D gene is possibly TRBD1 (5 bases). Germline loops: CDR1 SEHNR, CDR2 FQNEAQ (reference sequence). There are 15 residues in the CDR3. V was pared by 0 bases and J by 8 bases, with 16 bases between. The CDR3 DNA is TGTGCCAGCAGCTTAGCGCAAGCAGGGCCTAGGGGCTACACCTTC. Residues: CASSLAQAGPRGYTF.

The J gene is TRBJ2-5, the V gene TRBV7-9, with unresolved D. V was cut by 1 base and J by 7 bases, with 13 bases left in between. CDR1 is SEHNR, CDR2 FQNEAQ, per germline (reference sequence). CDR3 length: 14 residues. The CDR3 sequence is CASSLVTASGTQYF. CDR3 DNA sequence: TGTGCCAGCAGCTTAGTCACAGCCTCGGGGACCCAGTACTTC.

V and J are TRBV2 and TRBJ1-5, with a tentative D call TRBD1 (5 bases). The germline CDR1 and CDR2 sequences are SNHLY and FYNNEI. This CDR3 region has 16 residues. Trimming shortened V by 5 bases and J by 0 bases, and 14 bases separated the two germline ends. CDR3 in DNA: TGTGCCAGCAGTCATGAACAGGTCTATAGCAATCAGCCCCAGCATTTT. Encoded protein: CASSHEQVYSNQPQHF.

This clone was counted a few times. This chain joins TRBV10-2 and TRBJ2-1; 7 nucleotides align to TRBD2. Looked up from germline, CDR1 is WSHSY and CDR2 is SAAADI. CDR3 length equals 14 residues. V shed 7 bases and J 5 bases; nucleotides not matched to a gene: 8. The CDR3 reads CASNRAGPDNEQFF. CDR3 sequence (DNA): TGCGCCAGCAACAGAGCGGGACCGGACAATGAGCAGTTCTTC.

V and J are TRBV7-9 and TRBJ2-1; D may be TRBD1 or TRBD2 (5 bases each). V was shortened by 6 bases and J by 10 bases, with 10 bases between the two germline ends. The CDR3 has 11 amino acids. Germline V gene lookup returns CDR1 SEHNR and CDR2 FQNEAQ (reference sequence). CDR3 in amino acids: CASSSGGEQFF. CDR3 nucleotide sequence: TGTGCCAGCAGTTCTGGGGGAGAGCAGTTCTTC.

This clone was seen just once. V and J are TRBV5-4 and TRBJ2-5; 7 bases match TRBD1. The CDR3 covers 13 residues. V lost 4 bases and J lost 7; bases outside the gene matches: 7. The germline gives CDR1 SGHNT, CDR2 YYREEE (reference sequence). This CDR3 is CASSPTGVGTQYF. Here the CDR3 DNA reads TGTGCCAGCAGCCCTACAGGGGTTGGGACCCAGTACTTC.